The rows below give T cell receptor beta chains drawn from one sample of a study of blood T cells in healthy people across ages. TCRdb reanalysed the 5' RACE reads using MiXCR and keeps one entry per CDR3 protein. The table includes about 1 million distinct CDR3 sequences, around 45% detected once. The material sequenced was blood. The receptors were gathered from a woman in her sixties in good health. CDR3s include the opening cysteine and the closing phenylalanine or tryptophan.

v_call: TRBV20-1
cdr3_aa: CSAWMGANVLTF

v_call: TRBV18
cdr3_aa: CASSPDRGKTYEQYF

v_call: TRBV6-2/TRBV6-3
cdr3_aa: CASSAGSRGNQPQHF

v_call: TRBV6-6
cdr3_aa: CASSYSDRNTEAFF

v_call: TRBV2
cdr3_aa: CASTQNGLAGFTDTQYF

v_call: TRBV6-2/TRBV6-3
cdr3_aa: CASRRGLAGVTEQFF

v_call: TRBV7-8
cdr3_aa: CASSYGQGIPGNQPQHF

v_call: TRBV10-1
cdr3_aa: CASSEDTRSYEQYF

v_call: TRBV10-3
cdr3_aa: CAISGLTGSNYGYTF

v_call: TRBV7-2
cdr3_aa: CASSFDRAAREQYF

v_call: TRBV20-1
cdr3_aa: CSARDSRQGASFPLHF

v_call: TRBV20-1
cdr3_aa: CSARDYSGGETQYF

v_call: TRBV11-2
cdr3_aa: CASSRGRWSPYEQYF

v_call: TRBV5-1
cdr3_aa: CASSLTQNYEQYF

v_call: TRBV11-2
cdr3_aa: CASSLPGGGTGELFF

v_call: TRBV28
cdr3_aa: CASITSGRAGELFF

v_call: TRBV7-2
cdr3_aa: CASSPDGANYGYTF

v_call: TRBV10-3
cdr3_aa: CAISETGGMGQPQHF

v_call: TRBV9
cdr3_aa: CASSAFVITSYNEQFF

v_call: TRBV5-6
cdr3_aa: CASSLVKGVQETQYF

v_call: TRBV12-3/TRBV12-4
cdr3_aa: CASRFTGNSPLHF

v_call: TRBV5-6
cdr3_aa: CASSLGTGFNEQFF

v_call: TRBV7-2
cdr3_aa: CASSLALPAGEGNEQFF

v_call: TRBV3-1
cdr3_aa: CAPRVGAGGELFF

v_call: TRBV6-2/TRBV6-3
cdr3_aa: CASSLGTLTAGDTQYF

v_call: TRBV4-1
cdr3_aa: CASSPTGTGIAFF

v_call: TRBV7-2
cdr3_aa: CASSLRQGSYEQYF

v_call: TRBV29-1
cdr3_aa: CSVGTSLETQYF

v_call: TRBV12-3/TRBV12-4
cdr3_aa: CASSLAPKVSGANVLTF

v_call: TRBV7-7
cdr3_aa: CASSPLAGVRQETQYF

v_call: TRBV6-6
cdr3_aa: CASQGTALSYEQYF

v_call: TRBV7-2
cdr3_aa: CASSLAATGYYEQYF

v_call: TRBV20-1
cdr3_aa: CSARDQGGYTF

v_call: TRBV5-6
cdr3_aa: CASSLEDRASEQYF

v_call: TRBV29-1
cdr3_aa: CSVADRVTPGELFF

v_call: TRBV9
cdr3_aa: CASALSGQLYNEQFF

v_call: TRBV5-6
cdr3_aa: CASSLAASARPLHF

v_call: TRBV6-2/TRBV6-3
cdr3_aa: CASSVPGLTDEQYF

v_call: TRBV20-1
cdr3_aa: CSARRDRAYNEQFF

v_call: TRBV10-2
cdr3_aa: CASRSARTPGTHYNEQFF